This TCR beta chain was retrieved from a study of graft-versus-host responses after intestinal transplantation. Findings and limits, study-wide: Allograft clonal ratios (graft-versus-host to host-versus-graft) were high in patients who had graft-donor T cell macrochimerism. Present in recipient marrow, GvH clones included some that appeared first in ileum or blood. Declines in HvG clones occurring early post-transplant were associated with peak circulating GvH clone levels.

On this clone itself: Its antigen is unknown.

V lost 3 bases and J lost 1, with 15 bases in between. Germline CDR1 is MNHNS and CDR2 is SASEGT. CDR3 length: 16 residues. The data were produced by immunoSEQ multiplex PCR, yet TCRdb's version contains in-frame clones alone and is incomplete. The sample has more than 95,000 clones, approximately 93% seen once. The rearrangement joins TRBV6-1 to TRBJ2-5; tentatively, D is TRBD1 (5 bases). This TCR was recovered from a human donor who received an intestinal transplant. The source was unstimulated CD8+ T cells sorted from spleen or lymph node cells, collected before intestinal transplant. CDR3: CASSEDRRQPQETQYF. As DNA, the CDR3 is TGTGCCAGCAGTGAGGACCGTCGACAGCCCCAAGAGACCCAGTACTTC.